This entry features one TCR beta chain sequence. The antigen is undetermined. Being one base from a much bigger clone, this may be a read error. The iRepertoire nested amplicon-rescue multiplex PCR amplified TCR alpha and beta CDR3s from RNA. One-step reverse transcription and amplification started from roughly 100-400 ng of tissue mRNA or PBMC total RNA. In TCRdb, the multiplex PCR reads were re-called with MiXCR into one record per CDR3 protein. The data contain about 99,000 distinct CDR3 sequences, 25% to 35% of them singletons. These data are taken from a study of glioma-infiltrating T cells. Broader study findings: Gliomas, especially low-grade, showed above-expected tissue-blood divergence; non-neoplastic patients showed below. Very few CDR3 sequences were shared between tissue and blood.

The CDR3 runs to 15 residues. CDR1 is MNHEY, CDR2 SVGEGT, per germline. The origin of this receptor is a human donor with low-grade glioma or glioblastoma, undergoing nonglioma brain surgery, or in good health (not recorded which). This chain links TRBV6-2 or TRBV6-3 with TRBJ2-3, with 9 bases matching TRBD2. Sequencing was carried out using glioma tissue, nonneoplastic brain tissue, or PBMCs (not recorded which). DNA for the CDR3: TGTGCCAGCAAGTATAGCGGGGGTCGCACAGGTACGCAGTATTTT. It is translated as CASKYSGGRTGTQYF.